The 25 T cell receptor beta chains below come from one sample, sequenced in a study of T cell responses to AZD1222 COVID-19 vaccine. Clones were sequenced by immunoSEQ multiplex PCR, and TCRdb holds only the in-frame ones, with some missing. The table records around 250,000 clones, 93% of them present only once. The material was peripheral blood, obtained on day 0 of AZD1222 vaccination. The receptors were gathered from an adult in good health.

This rearrangement joins TRBV3-1 (or the pseudogene TRBV3-2) to TRBJ2-4, with D perhaps TRBD1 or TRBD2 (5 bases each). Germline CDR1 is LGHDT and CDR2 is YNNKEL (reference sequence). This CDR3 has 12 residues. The V and J ends lost 2 bases and 9 bases respectively, with 8 bases between them. CDR3 coding DNA: TGTGCCAGCAGCCAACCAGGGAGCATTCAGTACTTC. Encoded protein: CASSQPGSIQYF.

The chain combines TRBV5-6 with TRBJ2-3; 7 bases fit TRBD2. The germline gives CDR1 SGHDT, CDR2 YYEEEE. Trimming removed 5 bases from V and 5 bases from J; junction bases left unmatched: 8. The CDR3 totals 14 residues. CDR3 sequence (DNA): TGTGCCAGCAGATACCTCACGGGAGGAGATACGCAGTATTTT. Protein: CASRYLTGGDTQYF. Combining the CDR3 with reference TRBV5-6 and TRBJ2-3 gives the whole variable domain DAGVTQSPTHLIKTRGQQVTLRCSPKSGHDTVSWYQQALGQGPQFIFQYYEEEERQRGNFPDRFSGHQFPNYSSELNVNALLLGDSALYLCASRYLTGGDTQYFGPGTRLTVL.

The gene calls are TRBV12-3 or TRBV12-4 and TRBJ1-5, with 7 nucleotides matching TRBD1. V was clipped by 5 bases and J by 6 bases; unmatched bases: 4. This CDR3 has 13 residues. The CDR3 DNA reads as TGTGCCAGCAGTCTGACAGGGAGTCAGCCCCAGCATTTT. Translation: CASSLTGSQPQHF.

The genes are TRBV19 and TRBJ1-5; D is undetermined. Per germline, CDR1 LNHDA and CDR2 SQIVND (reference sequence). V was cut by 8 bases and J by 0 bases, with 17 bases left in between. This CDR3 comprises 16 residues. The CDR3 reads CASPWLTTASNQPQHF. The CDR3 DNA is TGTGCCAGTCCGTGGCTTACCACCGCTAGCAATCAGCCCCAGCATTTT.

The chain is built from TRBV5-1 and TRBJ1-1; D ambiguous. There are 13 residues in the CDR3. With 8 bases removed from V and 0 bases from J, the gap between germline ends came to 11 bases. The germline V gene encodes CDR1 SGHRS and CDR2 YFSETQ. The CDR3 DNA follows: TGCGCCAGTCAAAAGATAATGAACACTGAAGCTTTCTTT. Translating it yields CASQKIMNTEAFF.

This clone was detected only a few times. At one end the junction does not follow the germline gene, possibly because of a read error. This sample also contains other DNA sequences that code for the same CDR3. The chain's CDR3 is CASSIAGGTDTQYF. CDR3 coding DNA: TGTGCCAGTAGTATAGCGGGGGGCACCGATACGCAGTATTTT. The chain has TRBV19 and TRBJ2-3; D perhaps matches TRBD2 (7 bases). The CDR3 has 14 residues. CDR1 and CDR2 from the germline V gene are LNHDA and SQIVND (reference sequence).

V usage is TRBV18 and J usage is TRBJ2-5; weak D call: TRBD2 (6 bases). V lost 3 bases to trimming and J lost 5 bases, with 13 bases between them. The CDR3 sequence is 14 residues long. The germline V gene has CDR1 KGHSH and CDR2 LQKENI. For the CDR3, the DNA is TGTGCCAGCTCACCGGAGGGCATGCGGGAGACCCAGTACTTC. Amino acids: CASSPEGMRETQYF.

Notes on this clone: The sample carries other DNA sequences with the same CDR3. The chain is built from TRBV28 and TRBJ1-2; D is unclear. Germline V lookup: CDR1 MDHEN, CDR2 SYDVKM. CDR3 length equals 12 residues. With 2 bases removed from V and 2 bases from J, the gap between germline ends came to 3 bases. CDR3 protein: CASSLRNYGYTF. In DNA, the CDR3 is TGTGCCAGCAGTTTAAGAAACTATGGCTACACCTTC.

The rearrangement uses TRBV7-4 and TRBJ2-1; 9 bases agree with TRBD1. Germline CDR1 reads SGHVT; CDR2 reads SQSDAQ. V lost 5 bases to trimming and J lost 6 bases; unmatched junction nucleotides: 8. This CDR3 comprises 15 residues. CDR3 bases: TGTGCCAGCAGCCGTGGGGACAGGGAGGTCAATGAGCAGTTCTTC. Its protein product is CASSRGDREVNEQFF.

The chain couples TRBV5-5 to TRBJ2-4; D is unresolved. The CDR3 spans 18 residues. Trimming pared 5 bases from V and 1 base from J, leaving 22 bases between. The germline V gene has CDR1 SGHKS and CDR2 YYEKEE (reference sequence). The CDR3 DNA reads TGTGCCAGCAGTTTTAACTTACAGTCTCCTTTCGCCAAAAACATTCAGTACTTC. Translation: CASSFNLQSPFAKNIQYF.

Comment on this clone: Other nucleotide sequences in the sample specify the same CDR3. This chain connects TRBV28 to TRBJ1-2; no clear D. The germline V and J ends were trimmed by 3 bases and 2 bases, with 7 bases remaining between them. The germline gives CDR1 MDHEN, CDR2 SYDVKM. This CDR3 is built from 13 residues. CDR3 sequence reads: CASSLGRNYGYTF. DNA for the CDR3: TGTGCCAGCAGTTTGGGTCGGAACTATGGCTACACCTTC.

The rearrangement uses TRBV5-1 and TRBJ2-3, with D tentatively TRBD1 or TRBD2 (6 bases each). The CDR3 consists of 15 residues. The V end lost 0 bases, the J end lost 10 bases, and 18 bases lay between the germline ends. CDR1 SGHRS and CDR2 YFSETQ come from the germline V gene. CDR3 DNA sequence: TGCGCCAGCAGCTTGGGGGGGAGGCGGACAGACCCGCAGTATTTT. This gives the protein CASSLGGRRTDPQYF.

The chain is built from TRBV2 and TRBJ2-1; 8 bases fit TRBD2. The V gene end was trimmed by 8 bases and the J gene end by 0 bases; junction bases not matched to a gene: 6. The CDR3 covers 15 residues. Germline loops: CDR1 SNHLY, CDR2 FYNNEI. CDR3 loop: CASGLAGGSYNEQFF. As DNA, the CDR3 is TGTGCCAGCGGGCTGGCGGGGGGCTCCTACAATGAGCAGTTCTTC.

The J gene is TRBJ2-3, the V gene TRBV27; D is perhaps TRBD1 or TRBD2 (6 bases each). The germline V gene has CDR1 MNHEY and CDR2 SMNVEV (reference sequence). The CDR3 runs 11 residues. Trimming took off 7 bases at V and 13 bases at J, with 15 bases between the two ends. The CDR3 sequence: CASNFRGLKYF. The CDR3 nucleotides are TGTGCCAGCAATTTCCGGGGGCTGAAGTATTTT.

This chain links TRBV7-8 with TRBJ2-7; D gene uncertain. This CDR3 has 12 residues. In germline, CDR1 is SGHVS, CDR2 FQNEAQ. Trimming took off 1 base at V and 4 bases at J, with 5 bases between the two ends. CDR3 sequence: CASSLESYEQYF. CDR3 DNA: TGTGCCAGCAGCTTAGAATCGTACGAGCAGTACTTC.

The rearrangement joins TRBV9 to TRBJ2-3; D not resolved. The germline V and J ends were trimmed by 4 bases and 3 bases, with 12 bases remaining between them. The CDR3 is 14 amino acids. Per germline, CDR1 SGDLS and CDR2 YYNGEE. CDR3 nucleotide sequence: TGTGCCAGCAGCCCCGCCCATAGGACAGATACGCAGTATTTT. It translates to CASSPAHRTDTQYF.

The table lists this clone with a count of one. The same CDR3 can be traced to other DNA sequences in this sample. The chain has TRBV9 and TRBJ1-1; D gene unclear. V lost 4 bases and J lost 2, with 15 bases in between. Germline V gene lookup returns CDR1 SGDLS and CDR2 YYNGEE. The CDR3 spans 15 residues. The DNA for the CDR3 is TGTGCCAGCAGCCCCCTCGGCGGATCAAACACTGAAGCTTTCTTT. This translates into CASSPLGGSNTEAFF.

The chain recombines TRBV25-1 with TRBJ1-5, with TRBD1 matching over 7 bases. This CDR3 has 14 residues. Per the germline V gene, CDR1 is MGHDK and CDR2 is SYGVNS. V gave up 4 bases and J gave up 4 bases; unmatched junction bases: 4. Here the CDR3 DNA reads TGTGCCAGCAGTGCTACAGGGGCTAATCAGCCCCAGCATTTT. Its protein product is CASSATGANQPQHF.

This rearrangement joins TRBV7-2 to TRBJ1-5; 9 bases agree with TRBD1. Germline V gives CDR1 SGHTA, CDR2 FQGNSA. V shed 5 bases, J shed 2 bases, and the junction held 7 bases outside the gene matches. This CDR3 has 16 residues. The CDR3 DNA reads as TGTGCCAGCAGCCCCTGGACAGGGGAAGGCAATCAGCCCCAGCATTTT. Protein product: CASSPWTGEGNQPQHF.

The rearrangement joins TRBV5-5 to TRBJ1-3; D possibly corresponds to TRBD1 (5 bases). The CDR3 is 18 amino acids. The ends were cut back, 0 bases at V and 8 bases at J, with 24 bases in the middle. The germline gives CDR1 SGHKS, CDR2 YYEKEE (reference sequence). DNA of the CDR3: TGTGCCAGCAGCTTGGGTGACGAGGGGACCCATCGGCTCCACACCATATATTTT. Protein sequence: CASSLGDEGTHRLHTIYF.

V and J are TRBV2 and TRBJ1-4; 7 bases match TRBD1. The CDR3 covers 13 residues. Per germline, CDR1 SNHLY and CDR2 FYNNEI. J gave up 6 bases and V 6 bases, and 4 bases lay outside the gene matches. For the CDR3, the DNA is TGTGCCAGCAGGACAGGGTTTTATGAAAAACTGTTTTTT. Its translation: CASRTGFYEKLFF.

The genes are TRBV3-1 (or the pseudogene TRBV3-2) and TRBJ1-6; the D gene is possibly TRBD1 (6 bases). CDR1 and CDR2 from the germline V gene are LGHDT and YNNKEL (reference sequence). This CDR3 spans 15 amino acids. Trimming removed 0 bases at V and 9 bases at J, with 12 bases between. CDR3 coding DNA: TGTGCCAGCAGCCAAGATGTGGGGGCGCGTTCACCCCTCCACTTT. This translates into CASSQDVGARSPLHF.

This chain connects TRBV10-3 to TRBJ1-1, with D uncertain. The V and J ends lost 2 bases and 1 base respectively, with 5 bases between them. Germline-derived CDR1 and CDR2 are ENHRY and SYGVKD. There are 13 residues in the CDR3. The chain's CDR3 is CAISEPSNTEAFF. CDR3 DNA sequence: TGTGCCATCAGTGAGCCTTCGAACACTGAAGCTTTCTTT.

The chain carries TRBV7-9 and TRBJ2-7; D perhaps matches TRBD1 (5 bases). The CDR3 is 13 amino acids. Germline loops: CDR1 SEHNR, CDR2 FQNEAQ (reference sequence). Trimming took off 5 bases at V and 4 bases at J, with 12 bases between the two ends. CDR3 sequence: CASSNVGVYEQYF. The CDR3 nucleotides read TGTGCCAGCAGCAATGTAGGGGTGTACGAGCAGTACTTC.

The rearrangement uses TRBV2 and TRBJ2-1; D is possibly TRBD2 (6 bases). This CDR3 is built from 15 residues. V was shortened by 2 bases and J by 4 bases, with 12 bases between the two germline ends. Germline V gives CDR1 SNHLY, CDR2 FYNNEI. Here the CDR3 DNA reads TGTGCCAGCAGTGAAAGGAGCGGGCGGTACAATGAGCAGTTCTTC. Protein: CASSERSGRYNEQFF.